Listed here are 15 T cell receptor beta chains from one sample, sequenced in a study of shared clonotypes between healthy human individuals. Method: immunoSEQ multiplex PCR; TCRdb's copy keeps in-frame clones and lacks some. The sample has 1,500,000 or so clones; approximately 98.5% are singletons. Sequencing was performed on naive CD4+ T cells sorted from blood. Subset indicated: CD45RA+ positively selected. These receptors all stem from a man aged 25 to 40 in good health.

This chain connects TRBV7-9 to TRBJ2-1; 7 nucleotides match TRBD2. Germline CDR1 reads SEHNR; CDR2 reads FQNEAQ (reference sequence). The J segment lost 9 bases and the V segment lost 4 bases, leaving 6 bases of the junction unmatched. The CDR3 totals 13 residues. The CDR3 spells CASSWGGSVEQFF. The CDR3 coding sequence is TGTGCCAGCAGCTGGGGAGGGAGTGTTGAGCAGTTCTTC.

The chain carries TRBV19 and TRBJ1-2, with 11 bases that match TRBD1. The J segment lost 7 bases and the V segment lost 5 bases, leaving 6 bases of the junction unmatched. CDR1 and CDR2 from the germline V gene are LNHDA and SQIVND (reference sequence). CDR3 size: 14 residues. The CDR3 DNA reads as TGTGCCAGTAGTCGGACAGGGGGCTTCTCTGGCTACACCTTC. Its translation is CASSRTGGFSGYTF.

This chain uses TRBV4-3 with TRBJ2-4; 13 bases match TRBD2. The V gene end was trimmed by 0 bases and the J gene end by 1 base; junction bases not matched to a gene: 6. There are 19 residues in the CDR3. Germline assignment: CDR1 LGHNA and CDR2 YSLEER. CDR3 coding DNA: TGCGCCAGCAGCCAAGAAGGACTAGCGGGAGACTGGGCCAAAAACATTCAGTACTTC. Encoded protein: CASSQEGLAGDWAKNIQYF.

As DNA, the CDR3 is TGTGCCAGCAGCTCTCCCGCTAGCGCGCTCTACGAGCAGTACTTC. It is translated as CASSSPASALYEQYF. This chain uses TRBV5-5 with TRBJ2-7, with D perhaps matching TRBD2 (6 bases). The CDR3 has 15 amino acids. V lost 3 bases and J 3 bases, leaving 16 bases between the germline ends. The germline CDR1 and CDR2 sequences are SGHKS and YYEKEE (reference sequence).

The chain links TRBV7-9 to TRBJ2-5, with D perhaps matching TRBD1 (6 bases). The V end was cut by 6 bases, the J end by 2 bases, with 13 bases between. CDR3 size: 14 residues. CDR1 and CDR2 from the germline V gene are SEHNR and FQNEAQ (reference sequence). CDR3 sequence: CASSVMGAQETQYF. The CDR3 region has the DNA TGTGCCAGCAGTGTTATGGGGGCACAAGAGACCCAGTACTTC.

The chain joins TRBV10-2 to TRBJ2-1; the D is unclear. CDR1 is WSHSY and CDR2 is SAAADI in the germline V gene. This CDR3 contains 13 residues. The V end lost 3 bases, the J end lost 6 bases, and 9 bases lay between the germline ends. CDR3 region: CASSDPVPNEQFF. In DNA, the CDR3 is TGCGCCAGCAGTGACCCGGTACCCAATGAGCAGTTCTTC.

CDR3 sequence (DNA): TGTGCCAGCAGTTTCCGAGGGACTAGTAAGTATGAGCAGTTCTTC. Amino acid sequence: CASSFRGTSKYEQFF. The chain joins TRBV28 to TRBJ2-1, with 8 bases fitting TRBD2. CDR1 and CDR2 (germline): MDHEN, SYDVKM. The CDR3 extends over 15 amino acids. The trim removed 3 bases at V and 8 bases at J, leaving 9 bases unmatched.

Of note for this clone: The sample carries other DNA sequences with the same CDR3. The chain employs TRBV28 and TRBJ1-1; D remains ambiguous. The CDR3 loop spans 14 amino acids. In germline, CDR1 is MDHEN, CDR2 SYDVKM. V was pared by 1 base and J by 3 bases, with 9 bases between. CDR3: CASSLLGGYTEAFF. The CDR3 DNA reads TGTGCCAGCAGTTTATTGGGTGGGTACACTGAAGCTTTCTTT.

The rearrangement links TRBV13 to TRBJ2-3, with D maybe TRBD1 (6 bases). The CDR3 contains 15 residues. Germline loops: CDR1 PRHDT, CDR2 FYEKMQ (reference sequence). The V end lost 3 bases, the J end lost 0 bases, and 10 bases lay between the germline ends. The CDR3 is CASSFTGPSTDTQYF. The CDR3 DNA sequence: TGTGCCAGCAGCTTCACAGGGCCTAGCACAGATACGCAGTATTTT.

This chain joins TRBV19 and TRBJ2-7; D is ambiguous. Per the germline V gene, CDR1 is LNHDA and CDR2 is SQIVND (reference sequence). The CDR3 is made up of 15 amino acids. V lost 3 bases to trimming and J lost 5 bases, with 17 bases between them. The CDR3: CASSIQIARPHEQYF. CDR3 nucleotides: TGTGCCAGTAGTATCCAGATAGCCCGTCCCCACGAGCAGTACTTC.

The genes are TRBV27 and TRBJ2-1, with D possibly TRBD2 on 5 matching bases. Trimming removed 8 bases from V and 2 bases from J, with 16 bases in between. The CDR3 is made up of 15 amino acids. CDR1 is MNHEY, CDR2 SMNVEV, per germline (reference sequence). CDR3 amino acids: CASLPGGRPYNEQFF. The CDR3 coding sequence is TGTGCCAGCTTACCCGGCGGGCGCCCCTACAATGAGCAGTTCTTC.

Turning to this clone: In the same sample, other DNA sequences code for this CDR3. The CDR3 bases are TGCAGTGCTGGCCACTACGAGCAGTACTTC. This encodes CSAGHYEQYF. The chain couples TRBV20-1 to TRBJ2-7; no definite D call. The CDR3 sequence is 10 residues long. From germline, CDR1 is DFQATT and CDR2 SNEGSKA (reference sequence). The V and J ends lost 5 bases and 3 bases respectively, with 5 bases between them.

In its sample, this clone was seen once. V is TRBV7-2 and J is TRBJ1-2, with D possibly TRBD1 on 5 matching bases. The V and J ends lost 5 bases and 8 bases respectively, with 18 bases between them. The CDR3 is made up of 14 amino acids. Per germline, CDR1 SGHTA and CDR2 FQGNSA. Here the CDR3 reads CASSEGFHRYGYTF. As DNA, the CDR3 is TGTGCCAGCAGCGAGGGGTTTCATAGATACGGCTACACCTTC.

The rearrangement links TRBV10-3 to TRBJ2-7, with D tentatively TRBD1 (6 bases). There are 14 residues in the CDR3. Between the trimmed V and J ends, which lost 2 bases and 1 base, there was a span of 9 bases. Germline V CDR1 and CDR2: ENHRY, SYGVKD. The CDR3 region is CAISETGMSYEQYF. CDR3 sequence (DNA): TGTGCCATCAGTGAGACAGGGATGTCCTACGAGCAGTACTTC.

Points on this clone: Additional DNA sequences in this sample encode the identical CDR3. This chain joins TRBV18 and TRBJ2-5; maybe TRBD2 (6 bases). The germline V gene has CDR1 KGHSH and CDR2 LQKENI. The CDR3 is made up of 13 amino acids. V shed 3 bases and J shed 2 bases, with 7 bases lying between them. For the CDR3, the DNA is TGTGCCAGCTCACCGGGGAGGCAAGAGACCCAGTACTTC. Translating it yields CASSPGRQETQYF. Complete variable domain (other parts from reference TRBV18 and TRBJ2-5): NAGVMQNPRHLVRRRGQEARLRCSPMKGHSHVYWYRQLPEEGLKFMVYLQKENIIDESGMPKERFSAEFPKEGPSILRIQQVVRGDSAAYFCASSPGRQETQYFGPGTRLLVL.